This entry describes one TCR beta chain. This record belongs to a study of technical replicates of blood from several donors. Trimming took 5 bases from V and 6 from J; bases not matched to a gene: 4. Germline V gene lookup returns CDR1 SGHVS and CDR2 FQNEAQ. This CDR3 has 13 amino acids. Generated by immunoSEQ multiplex PCR, the TCRdb table keeps only in-frame clones and is missing some. The sample contains roughly 70,000 clones, under 98% of which appear only once. This chain joins TRBV7-8 and TRBJ1-2; TRBD1 matches at 9 bases. Input material: T cells isolated from PBMCs. This receptor was obtained from a human donor in good health. The CDR3 reads CASSTGQGNGYTF. The CDR3 nucleotides are TGTGCCAGCAGCACTGGACAGGGGAATGGCTACACCTTC.